This T cell receptor beta chain was recorded in a study of T cell changes during pregnancy in multiple sclerosis. V trimming: 5 bases; J trimming: 1 base; junction bases outside the gene matches: 1. The CDR3 covers 13 residues. Germline lookup yields CDR1 LNHDA and CDR2 SQIVND (reference sequence). Using immunoSEQ multiplex PCR, the repertoire was profiled, and TCRdb retains in-frame clones only, with some absent. The table lists tens of thousands of clones, 80% to 95% of them singletons. This material consisted of CD8+ T cells from peripheral blood mononuclear cells, taken after pregnancy. The receptor comes from a female donor with multiple sclerosis, enrolled in a pregnancy study. The J gene is TRBJ1-2, the V gene TRBV19, with 7 bases that match TRBD1. CDR3 sequence: CASSGTVNYGYTF. In DNA, the CDR3 is TGTGCCAGTAGTGGGACAGTTAACTATGGCTACACCTTC.